Reported below is one T cell receptor beta chain. The sample contains more than one DNA sequence encoding this CDR3. Profiled with immunoSEQ multiplex PCR; TCRdb holds only in-frame clones, not every one. This table holds roughly 250,000 clones, about 90% found once. The data are from a study of blood T cell repertoires in COVID-19. Study details: The United States, Italy and Spain provided the acute and convalescent COVID-19 samples. In each case, the material was cDNA or gDNA derived from T cells, B-cell-depleted T cells, or PBMCs.

This TCR was sampled from a middle-aged woman with acute or convalescent COVID-19. Sequences were obtained from peripheral blood.

CDR3: CASSLGANTEAFF. CDR3 in DNA: TGTGCCAGCAGTTTGGGAGCCAACACTGAAGCTTTCTTT. The rearrangement uses TRBV27 and TRBJ1-1; D uncertain. From germline, CDR1 is MNHEY and CDR2 SMNVEV (reference sequence). Trimming cost V 3 bases and J 2 bases, with 7 bases left between them. The CDR3 sequence is 13 residues long.